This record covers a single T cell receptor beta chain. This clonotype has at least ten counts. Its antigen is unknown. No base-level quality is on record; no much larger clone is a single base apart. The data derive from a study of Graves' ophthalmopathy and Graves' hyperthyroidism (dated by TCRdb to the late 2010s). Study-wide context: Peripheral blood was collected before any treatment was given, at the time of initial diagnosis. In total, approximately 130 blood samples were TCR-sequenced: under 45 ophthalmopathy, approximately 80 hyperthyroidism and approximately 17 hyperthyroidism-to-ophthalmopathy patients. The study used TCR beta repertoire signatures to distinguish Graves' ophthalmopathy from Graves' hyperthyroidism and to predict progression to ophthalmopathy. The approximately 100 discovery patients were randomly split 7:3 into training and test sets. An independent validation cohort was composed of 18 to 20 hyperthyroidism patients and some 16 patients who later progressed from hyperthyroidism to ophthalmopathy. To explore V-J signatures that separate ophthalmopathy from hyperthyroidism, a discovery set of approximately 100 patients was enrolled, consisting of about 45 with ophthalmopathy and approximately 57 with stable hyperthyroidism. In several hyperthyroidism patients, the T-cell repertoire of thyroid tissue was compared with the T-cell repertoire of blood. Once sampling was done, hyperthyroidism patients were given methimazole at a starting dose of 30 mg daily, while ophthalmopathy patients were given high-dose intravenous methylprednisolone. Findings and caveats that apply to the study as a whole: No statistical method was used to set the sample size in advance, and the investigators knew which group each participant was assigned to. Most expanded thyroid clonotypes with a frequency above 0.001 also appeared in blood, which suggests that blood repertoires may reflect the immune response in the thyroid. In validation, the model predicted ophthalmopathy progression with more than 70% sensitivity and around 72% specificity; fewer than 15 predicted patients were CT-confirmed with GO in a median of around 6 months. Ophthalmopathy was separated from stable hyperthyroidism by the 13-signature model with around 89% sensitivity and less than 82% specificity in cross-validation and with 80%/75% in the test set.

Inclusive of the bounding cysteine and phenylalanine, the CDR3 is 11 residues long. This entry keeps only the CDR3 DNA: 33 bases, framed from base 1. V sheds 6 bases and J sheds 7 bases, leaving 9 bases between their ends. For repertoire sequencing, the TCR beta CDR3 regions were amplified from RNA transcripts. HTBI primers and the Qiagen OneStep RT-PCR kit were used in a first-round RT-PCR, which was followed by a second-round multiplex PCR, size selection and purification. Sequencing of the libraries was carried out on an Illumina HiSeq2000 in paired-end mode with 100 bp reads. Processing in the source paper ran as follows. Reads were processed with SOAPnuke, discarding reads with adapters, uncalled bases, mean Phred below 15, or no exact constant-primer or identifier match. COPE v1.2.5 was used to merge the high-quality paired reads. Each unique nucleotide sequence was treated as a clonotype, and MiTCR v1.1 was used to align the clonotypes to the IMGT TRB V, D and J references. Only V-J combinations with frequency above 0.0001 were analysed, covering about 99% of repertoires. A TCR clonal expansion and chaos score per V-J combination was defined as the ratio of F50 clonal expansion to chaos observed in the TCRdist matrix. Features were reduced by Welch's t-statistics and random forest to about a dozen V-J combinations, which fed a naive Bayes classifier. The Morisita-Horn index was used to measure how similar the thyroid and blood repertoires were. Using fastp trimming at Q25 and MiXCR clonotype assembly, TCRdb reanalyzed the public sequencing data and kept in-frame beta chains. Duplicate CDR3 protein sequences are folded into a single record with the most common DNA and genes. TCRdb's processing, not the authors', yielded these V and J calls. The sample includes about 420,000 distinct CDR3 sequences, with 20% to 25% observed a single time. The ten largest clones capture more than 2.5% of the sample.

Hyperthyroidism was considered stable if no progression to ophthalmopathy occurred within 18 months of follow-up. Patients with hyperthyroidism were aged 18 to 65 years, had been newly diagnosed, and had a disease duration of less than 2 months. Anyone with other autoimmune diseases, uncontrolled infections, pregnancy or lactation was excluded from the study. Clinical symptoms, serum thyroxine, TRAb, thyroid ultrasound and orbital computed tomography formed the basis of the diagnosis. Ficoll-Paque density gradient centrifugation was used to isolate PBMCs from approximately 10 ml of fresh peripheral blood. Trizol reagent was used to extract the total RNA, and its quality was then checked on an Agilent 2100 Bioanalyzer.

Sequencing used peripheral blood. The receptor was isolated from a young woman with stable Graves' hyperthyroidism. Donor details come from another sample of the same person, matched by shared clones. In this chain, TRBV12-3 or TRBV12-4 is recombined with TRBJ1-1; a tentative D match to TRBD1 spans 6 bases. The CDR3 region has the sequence CASRQGGEAFF. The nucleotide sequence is TGTGCCAGCAGACAGGGAGGTGAAGCTTTCTTT.